Shown below are 2 T cell receptor beta chains from a single sample sequenced in a study of blood T cells in healthy people across ages. Using a J-beta primer mix together with a sample-barcoded 5' primer, a second PCR was run for roughly 6 to 11 cycles. TCRdb redid the calling of the 5' RACE reads with MiXCR, one entry per CDR3 protein. Among some 640,000 distinct CDR3 sequences listed, around 31% were seen once. Material: blood. The receptor set was obtained from a woman aged 80 or over in good health.

The genes are TRBV12-3 or TRBV12-4 and TRBJ1-2; D ambiguous. V was trimmed by 3 bases and J by 3 bases, leaving 8 bases between them. CDR3 length equals 13 residues. The CDR3 loop is CASSLNGHYGYTF. The CDR3, as DNA: TGTGCCAGCAGTTTGAACGGACACTATGGCTACACCTTC.

In its sample, this clonotype was seen many times. The chain recombines TRBV6-5 with TRBJ2-3, with 12 bases lining up with TRBD2. Looked up from germline, CDR1 is MNHEY and CDR2 is SVGAGI. The CDR3 contains 16 residues. J gave up 5 bases and V 5 bases, and 8 bases lay outside the gene matches. In DNA, the CDR3 is TGTGCCAGCAGTCACCGGACTAGCGGGGAAAGAGATACGCAGTATTTT. It translates to CASSHRTSGERDTQYF.